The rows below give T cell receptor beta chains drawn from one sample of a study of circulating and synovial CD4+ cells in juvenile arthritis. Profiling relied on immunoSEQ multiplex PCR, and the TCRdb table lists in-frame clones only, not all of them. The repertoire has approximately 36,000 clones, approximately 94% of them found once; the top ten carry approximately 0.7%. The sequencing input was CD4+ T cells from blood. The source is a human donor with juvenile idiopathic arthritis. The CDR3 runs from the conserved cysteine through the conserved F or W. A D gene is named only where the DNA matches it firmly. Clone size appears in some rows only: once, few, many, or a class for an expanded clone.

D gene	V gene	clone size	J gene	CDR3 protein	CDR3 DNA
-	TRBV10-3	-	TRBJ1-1	CAISERTENTEAFF	TGTGCCATCAGTGAGCGGACAGAGAACACTGAAGCTTTCTTT
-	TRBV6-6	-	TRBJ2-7	CASSYSRQTYEQYF	TGTGCCAGCAGTTACTCGCGACAAACCTACGAGCAGTACTTC
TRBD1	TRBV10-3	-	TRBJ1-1	CAISESGTGATEAFF	TGTGCCATCAGTGAGTCGGGGACAGGGGCCACTGAAGCTTTCTTT
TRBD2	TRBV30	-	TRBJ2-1	CAWSVRGTRGGSEQFF	TGTGCCTGGAGTGTTCGGGGGACTAGAGGGGGTAGTGAGCAGTTCTTC
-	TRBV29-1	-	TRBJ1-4	CSVSEGWLNEKLFF	TGCAGCGTATCGGAGGGGTGGTTAAATGAAAAACTGTTTTTT
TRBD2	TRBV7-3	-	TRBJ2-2	CASSWTSGAGELFF	TGTGCCAGCAGCTGGACTAGCGGGGCGGGGGAGCTGTTTTTT
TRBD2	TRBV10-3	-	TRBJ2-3	CASGSGGVGDTQYF	TGTGCCTCTGGAAGCGGGGGGGTTGGAGATACGCAGTATTTT
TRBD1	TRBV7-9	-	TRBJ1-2	CASSLFRQGQSYGYTF	TGTGCCAGCAGCTTATTTCGACAGGGACAATCCTATGGCTACACCTTC
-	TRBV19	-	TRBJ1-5	CASTPRTDSNQPQHF	TGTGCCAGTACCCCACGGACAGATAGCAATCAGCCCCAGCATTTT
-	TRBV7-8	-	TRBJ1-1	CASSFISPQAQNTEAFF	TGTGCCAGCAGCTTTATTTCACCGCAGGCCCAGAACACTGAAGCTTTCTTT
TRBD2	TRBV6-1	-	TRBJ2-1	CASSGSGGASYNEQFF	TGTGCCAGCAGTGGTAGCGGGGGGGCCTCCTACAATGAGCAGTTCTTC
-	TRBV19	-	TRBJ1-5	CASKQGPYSNQPQHF	TGTGCCAGTAAACAGGGCCCGTATAGCAATCAGCCCCAGCATTTT
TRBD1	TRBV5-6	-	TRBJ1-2	CASSLAFSGQNGYTF	TGTGCCAGCAGCTTGGCCTTCTCGGGACAGAATGGCTACACCTTC
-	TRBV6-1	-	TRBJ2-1	CASRILNVYNEQFF	TGTGCCAGCAGGATACTAAACGTGTACAATGAGCAGTTCTTC
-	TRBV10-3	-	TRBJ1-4	CAISEGRDEKLFF	TGTGCCATCAGTGAGGGGAGGGATGAAAAACTGTTTTTT
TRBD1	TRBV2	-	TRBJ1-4	CASRGGTGEKLFF	TGTGCCAGCAGGGGGGGGACAGGTGAAAAACTGTTTTTT
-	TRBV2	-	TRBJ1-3	CASRSDRVSGNTIYF	TGTGCCAGCAGATCTGACAGAGTCTCTGGAAACACCATATATTTT
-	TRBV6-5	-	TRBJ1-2	CASSNAPIYGYTF	TGTGCCAGCAGTAACGCGCCAATCTATGGCTACACCTTC
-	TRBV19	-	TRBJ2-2	CASSILQTGELFF	TGTGCCAGTAGTATATTGCAGACCGGGGAGCTGTTTTTT
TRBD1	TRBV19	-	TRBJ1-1	CASSSWRQGAGGDTEAFF	TGTGCCAGTAGTAGTTGGAGACAGGGGGCGGGGGGAGACACTGAAGCTTTCTTT
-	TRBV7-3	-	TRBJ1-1	CASSLGPNGEAFF	TGTGCCAGCAGCTTAGGGCCCAATGGGGAAGCTTTCTTT
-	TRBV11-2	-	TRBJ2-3	CASRNPSVGASTDTQYF	TGTGCCAGCAGAAATCCTAGCGTCGGAGCTAGCACAGATACGCAGTATTTT
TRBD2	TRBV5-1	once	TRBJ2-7	CASSPFGGGNSYEQYF	TGCGCCAGCAGCCCCTTTGGGGGGGGAAACTCCTACGAGCAGTACTTC
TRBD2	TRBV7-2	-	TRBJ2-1	CASSLGLAGGYNEQFF	TGTGCCAGCAGCTTGGGACTAGCGGGGGGCTACAATGAGCAGTTCTTC
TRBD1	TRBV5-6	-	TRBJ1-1	CASSSDRSSFF	TGTGCCAGCAGCTCGGACAGGTCATCTTTCTTT
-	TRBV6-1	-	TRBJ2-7	CASNPGQGSSYEQYF	TGTGCCAGCAACCCGGGACAAGGGAGTTCCTACGAGCAGTACTTC
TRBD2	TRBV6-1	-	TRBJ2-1	CASSELAGRNEQFF	TGTGCCAGCAGTGAACTAGCGGGTAGAAATGAGCAGTTCTTC
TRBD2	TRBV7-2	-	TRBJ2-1	CASSLTGGAPYNEQFF	TGTGCCAGCAGCTTAACGGGGGGGGCCCCCTACAATGAGCAGTTCTTC
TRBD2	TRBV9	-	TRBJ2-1	CASSVGGRGREEQFF	TGTGCCAGCAGCGTAGGAGGACGGGGGAGGGAAGAGCAGTTCTTC
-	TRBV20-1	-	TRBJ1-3	CSAEVGNTIYF	TGCAGTGCCGAGGTGGGAAACACCATATATTTT
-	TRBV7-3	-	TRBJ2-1	CASSATSYNEQFF	TGTGCCAGCAGCGCGACTAGCTACAATGAGCAGTTCTTC
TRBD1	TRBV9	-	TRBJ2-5	CASGTAKETQYF	TGTGCCAGCGGGACAGCGAAAGAGACCCAGTACTTC
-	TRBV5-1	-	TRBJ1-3	CASSLTTISAGNTIYF	TGCGCCAGCAGCTTAACGACAATCTCCGCTGGAAACACCATATATTTT
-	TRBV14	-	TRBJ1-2	CASSQVGAFDGYTF	TGTGCCAGCAGCCAAGTTGGGGCTTTCGATGGCTACACCTTC
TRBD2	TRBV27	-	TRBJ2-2	CASSELAGTGELFF	TGTGCCAGCAGTGAACTAGCGGGGACCGGGGAGCTGTTTTTT
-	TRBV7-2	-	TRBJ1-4	CASSLAVHWTDANEKLFF	TGTGCCAGCAGTCTAGCGGTTCACTGGACAGATGCTAATGAAAAACTGTTTTTT
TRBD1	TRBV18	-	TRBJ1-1	CASSPSTGGGTEAFF	TGTGCCAGCTCACCCTCTACAGGGGGCGGCACTGAAGCTTTCTTT
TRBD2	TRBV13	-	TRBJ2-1	CASSLAGLAGGPSGEQFF	TGTGCCAGCAGCTTAGCCGGACTAGCGGGGGGGCCCTCGGGGGAGCAGTTCTTC
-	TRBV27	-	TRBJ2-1	CASSFSQGRNNEQFF	TGTGCCAGCAGTTTTTCGCAGGGTAGGAACAATGAGCAGTTCTTC
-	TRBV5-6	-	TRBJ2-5	CASSFTQGQETQYF	TGTGCCAGCAGCTTTACCCAGGGTCAAGAGACCCAGTACTTC
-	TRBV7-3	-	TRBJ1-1	CASSSRGNTEAFF	TGTGCCAGCAGCTCGCGGGGCAACACTGAAGCTTTCTTT
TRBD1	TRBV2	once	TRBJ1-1	CASSGSTGGPSEAFF	TGTGCCAGCAGTGGTTCGACAGGGGGCCCTTCTGAAGCTTTCTTT
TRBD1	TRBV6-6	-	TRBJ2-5	CASSPGQQQETQYF	TGTGCCAGCAGTCCGGGACAGCAACAAGAGACCCAGTACTTC
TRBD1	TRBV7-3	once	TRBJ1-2	CASSLMGQGDYGYTF	TGTGCCAGCAGCTTAATGGGACAGGGCGACTATGGCTACACCTTC
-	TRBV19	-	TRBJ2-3	CASSITTHPDTQYF	TGTGCCAGTAGTATAACTACTCATCCAGATACGCAGTATTTT
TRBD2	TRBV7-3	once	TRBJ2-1	CASSLSRTSNEQFF	TGTGCCAGCAGCTTAAGTAGGACTAGCAATGAGCAGTTCTTC
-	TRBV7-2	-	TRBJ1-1	CASSRDVWGGMNTEAFF	TGTGCCAGCAGCCGGGACGTATGGGGAGGCATGAACACTGAAGCTTTCTTT
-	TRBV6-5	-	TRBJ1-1	CASSWRVVGSQGEAFF	TGTGCCAGCAGTTGGAGGGTCGTGGGGAGCCAGGGTGAAGCTTTCTTT
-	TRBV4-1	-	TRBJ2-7	CASSPPDAPGDPYEQYF	TGCGCCAGCAGCCCCCCGGACGCCCCAGGGGATCCCTACGAGCAGTACTTC
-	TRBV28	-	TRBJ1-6	CASSLVGQHSYNSPLHF	TGTGCCAGCAGTTTAGTTGGGCAGCACTCCTATAATTCACCCCTCCACTTT